These T cell receptor beta chains were read from a single sample in a study of blood T cell repertoires in COVID-19. Sequencing was performed with immunoSEQ multiplex PCR; in TCRdb, only in-frame clones are kept and a portion is missing. The table lists approximately 530,000 clones, 85% to 90% of them singletons. The sequencing input was peripheral blood. The receptor set was obtained from a woman aged 45-65 years with COVID-19, enrolled during active disease. Both conserved end residues are part of each CDR3. The D gene is left open where the match is weak. The size field is filled for only some rows; it gives once, few, many or a size class.

clone size	CDR3 length	D gene	J gene	V gene	CDR3 DNA	CDR3 protein
-	15	TRBD1	TRBJ2-1	TRBV18	TGTGCCAGCTCGCCGACAGGGGGCGCCTACAATGAGCAGTTCTTC	CASSPTGGAYNEQFF
-	13	TRBD2	TRBJ2-3	TRBV3-1/TRBV3-2	TGTGCCAGCAAAGCGGGAGGCACAGATACGCAGTATTTT	CASKAGGTDTQYF
-	12	-	TRBJ1-5	TRBV12-3/TRBV12-4	TGTGCCAGCGGGGGGATCAATCAGCCCCAGCATTTT	CASGGINQPQHF
-	16	TRBD1	TRBJ1-1	TRBV7-9	TGTGCCAGCAGCTTAGTACCGTCGACAGGGGGGACTGAAGCTTTCTTT	CASSLVPSTGGTEAFF
-	20	TRBD1	TRBJ1-1	TRBV30	TGTGCCTGGAGTGTAAGTTTCAGCGAGCTTTGGCGGACAGGGGACACTGAAGCTTTCTTT	CAWSVSFSELWRTGDTEAFF
-	14	-	TRBJ1-5	TRBV10-3	TGTGCCATCAGTGAGAGGACAAATAATCAGCCCCAGCATTTT	CAISERTNNQPQHF
once	17	TRBD1	TRBJ1-1	TRBV9	TGTGCCAGCAGCGTAGGACGGACAGGGGCGGGGAACACTGAAGCTTTCTTT	CASSVGRTGAGNTEAFF
once	14	-	TRBJ2-5	TRBV21-1	TGTGCCAGCAGCATGTTACCGGAGCTCGAGACCCAGTACTTC	CASSMLPELETQYF
-	13	-	TRBJ1-5	TRBV4-2	TGTGCCAGCAGCCAGGAGGCGGGCGCGGCTGAGCATTTT	CASSQEAGAAEHF
-	19	TRBD2	TRBJ2-1	TRBV13	TGTGCCAGCAGCTTAGGCGCGCTAGCGGGGGGCCGTAATCACAATGAGCAGTTCTTC	CASSLGALAGGRNHNEQFF
-	14	-	TRBJ1-1	TRBV2	TGTGCCAGCAGTGAATATGGGCTTAACACTGAAGCTTTCTTT	CASSEYGLNTEAFF
-	15	-	TRBJ1-4	TRBV6-1	TGTGCCAGCAGTGAGGGGGAGGGAACTAATGAAAAACTGTTTTTT	CASSEGEGTNEKLFF
-	16	-	TRBJ2-1	TRBV6-1	TGTGCCAGCAGTGACTACCCCGGGACTGCTTACAATGAGCAGTTCTTC	CASSDYPGTAYNEQFF
-	16	TRBD1	TRBJ2-2	TRBV10-1	TGCGCCAACTCTCTGACAGACAGGGCGAACACCGGGGAGCTGTTTTTT	CANSLTDRANTGELFF
-	16	-	TRBJ2-5	TRBV13	TGTGCCAGCAGCTTAGGCGGCGGGGGCGCGGGGGAGACCCAGTACTTC	CASSLGGGGAGETQYF
-	13	TRBD1	TRBJ1-2	TRBV2	TGTGCCAGCAGCCCGGGACAGATCTATGGCTACACCTTC	CASSPGQIYGYTF
-	13	-	TRBJ2-1	TRBV7-2	TGTGCCAGCGGAAAGGGGCCAGGCAATGAGCAGTTCTTC	CASGKGPGNEQFF
-	16	TRBD1	TRBJ2-7	TRBV5-1	TGCGCCAGCAGCAGCGGCGACAGGGGCCTATACTACGAGCAGTACTTC	CASSSGDRGLYYEQYF
-	13	-	TRBJ1-5	TRBV19	TGTGCCAGTAGCGCGGGGATCAATCAGCCCCAGCATTTT	CASSAGINQPQHF
-	13	TRBD2	TRBJ2-3	TRBV30	TGTGCCGGGTTACGGGGGGGAGGAGATACGCAGTATTTT	CAGLRGGGDTQYF
-	15	TRBD1	TRBJ2-5	TRBV4-1	TGCGCCAGCAGCCATGCCGGGACAGCGCAAGAGACCCAGTACTTC	CASSHAGTAQETQYF
-	13	-	TRBJ1-2	TRBV11-2	TGTGCCAGCAGCTTTACCGCCGCGGGGGGCTACACCTTC	CASSFTAAGGYTF
-	17	-	TRBJ2-7	TRBV5-1	TGCGCCAGCAGCCCCAGGAAGGGACAAACTACTTCCTACGAGCAGTACTTC	CASSPRKGQTTSYEQYF
few	15	TRBD1	TRBJ1-6	TRBV6-6	TGTGCCAGCAGTTACGGTAACAGGGGAGATTCACCCCTCCACTTT	CASSYGNRGDSPLHF
-	15	TRBD1	TRBJ2-2	TRBV6-1	TGTGCCAGCAGGAGTTTGGACAGGGTTACCGGGGAGCTGTTTTTT	CASRSLDRVTGELFF
-	18	-	TRBJ1-5	TRBV19	TGTGCCAGTAGTATCTGGGCAGGGAGGGCCTATAGCAATCAGCCCCAGCATTTT	CASSIWAGRAYSNQPQHF
-	14	-	TRBJ1-2	TRBV6-2/TRBV6-3	TGTGCCAGCAGTCTCGACCCGACTGTCTATGGCTACACCTTC	CASSLDPTVYGYTF
-	15	-	TRBJ1-4	TRBV5-1	TGCGCCAGCAGCTTGTCGGGCAGGGTTGTAGAAAAACTGTTTTTT	CASSLSGRVVEKLFF
-	15	TRBD1	TRBJ1-4	TRBV19	TGTGCCAGTAGTCTATGGGACAGGCCTAATGAAAAACTGTTTTTT	CASSLWDRPNEKLFF
once	13	-	TRBJ2-7	TRBV6-5	TGTGCCAGCAGGCAGGGTCGGGCCTACGAGCAGTACTTC	CASRQGRAYEQYF
-	17	TRBD1	TRBJ1-2	TRBV19	TGTGCCAGTACTGTCCAGGGACAGACCCCGACTAACTATGGCTACACCTTC	CASTVQGQTPTNYGYTF
-	14	TRBD2	TRBJ2-2	TRBV6-5	TGTGCCAGCACTGGGGGGGTGAACACCGGGGAGCTGTTTTTT	CASTGGVNTGELFF
-	12	-	TRBJ1-1	TRBV5-5	TGTGCCAGCAGCTTGTCGGCAGGAGAAGCTTTCTTT	CASSLSAGEAFF
-	15	-	TRBJ1-5	TRBV28	TGTGCCAGCAGTCCCGGGACAATTGGGGATCAGCCCCAGCATTTT	CASSPGTIGDQPQHF
-	15	-	TRBJ1-2	TRBV2	TGTGCCAGCAGTGAAGCGCAGGGCAGGGTCTATGGCTACACCTTC	CASSEAQGRVYGYTF
-	12	TRBD2	TRBJ2-3	TRBV19	TGTGCCAGTACCCCGGGGGGGTATACGCAGTATTTT	CASTPGGYTQYF
-	14	-	TRBJ2-7	TRBV4-2	TGTGCCAGCAGCCAAGCTGTCAGCTCCTACGAGCAGTACTTC	CASSQAVSSYEQYF
-	14	TRBD1	TRBJ1-2	TRBV6-5	TGTGCCGCGCGCGGACAGGGGGCTAACTATGGCTACACCTTC	CAARGQGANYGYTF
-	12	-	TRBJ1-5	TRBV24-1	TGTGCCACCAGTGACCCGAATCAGCCCCAGCATTTT	CATSDPNQPQHF
-	15	TRBD1	TRBJ1-1	TRBV18	TGTGCCAGCTCACCAGGGGACAGGGCATTAACTGAAGCTTTCTTT	CASSPGDRALTEAFF
-	11	-	TRBJ2-2	TRBV19	TGTGCCAGTCAGGGAACCGGGGAGCTGTTTTTT	CASQGTGELFF
few	15	TRBD2	TRBJ2-5	TRBV28	TGTGCCAGCAACCCGACTAGCGGTCCCCAAGAGACCCAGTACTTC	CASNPTSGPQETQYF
-	15	-	TRBJ2-2	TRBV7-9	TGTGCCAGCAGCTTAGGAGGGACGAACACCGGGGAGCTGTTTTTT	CASSLGGTNTGELFF
many	14	TRBD1	TRBJ1-2	TRBV29-1	TGCAGCGTTGATGAGAGGAGGACAGGGGGCGGCTACACCTTC	CSVDERRTGGGYTF
-	11	TRBD1	TRBJ1-1	TRBV30	TGTGCCTGGATGACAGGGCTCACGGCTTTCTTT	CAWMTGLTAFF
-	12	TRBD1	TRBJ1-2	TRBV12-3/TRBV12-4	TGTGCCAGCAGTCCAGGGGGGTATGGCTACACCTTC	CASSPGGYGYTF
-	15	TRBD1	TRBJ1-5	TRBV6-5	TGTGCCAGCAAATCGACAGGGATGAGCAATCAGCCCCAGCATTTT	CASKSTGMSNQPQHF
few	15	TRBD1	TRBJ1-5	TRBV19	TGTGCCAGTACCCCGACAGGGGGCACCGGTCAGCCCCAGCATTTT	CASTPTGGTGQPQHF
-	14	TRBD2	TRBJ2-1	TRBV11-2	TGTGCCAGCAGATATAGCGGGGGGGCGTATGAGCAGTTCTTC	CASRYSGGAYEQFF